These T cell receptor beta chains were read from a single sample in a study of RUNX1 and TCR beta rearrangement in T-cell leukemia. Each CDR3 protein gets one entry after TCRdb re-called the PCR reads with MiXCR. The data contain about 390 distinct CDR3 sequences, 15% to 20% of them singletons. What was sequenced was blood. All receptors derive from a male donor with T-cell acute lymphoblastic leukemia. CDR3s include the opening cysteine and the closing phenylalanine or tryptophan. Fields, in order: clone size, V gene, J gene, D gene, CDR3 DNA, CDR3 protein. The D gene is left open where the match is weak. Not all rows give a size; the values are once, few, many and, for expanded clones, a class.

abundance: large
v_gene: TRBV3-1
j_gene: TRBJ1-6
d_gene: TRBD1
CDR3nt: TGTGCCAGCAGCCAATTACAGGGGACTAATTCACCCCTCCACTTT
CDR3aa: CASSQLQGTNSPLHF

abundance: -
v_gene: TRBV20-1
j_gene: TRBJ2-7
d_gene: -
CDR3nt: TGCAGTGCTAGAAAACCTCCGGAGGGGATGAACGGGCAGTACTTC
CDR3aa: CSARKPPEGMNGQYF

abundance: medium-sized
v_gene: TRBV7-2
j_gene: TRBJ1-5
d_gene: TRBD1
CDR3nt: TGTGCCAGCAGCGAGCTGGGACAGATCAATCAGCCCCAGCATTTT
CDR3aa: CASSELGQINQPQHF

abundance: hyperexpanded
v_gene: TRBV20-1
j_gene: TRBJ2-7
d_gene: TRBD1
CDR3nt: TGCAGTGCGGGGGACAGGGAGTACGAGCAGTACTTC
CDR3aa: CSAGDREYEQYF

abundance: large
v_gene: TRBV20-1
j_gene: TRBJ1-5
d_gene: -
CDR3nt: TGCAGTGCTAGCGGACCGGTCAAGTCCCAGCATTTT
CDR3aa: CSASGPVKSQHF

abundance: -
v_gene: TRBV6-4
j_gene: TRBJ1-2
d_gene: -
CDR3nt: TGTGCCCGCAGTGACTCTCGCTCAGGTTCCTCCTCTGGCTACACCTTC
CDR3aa: CARSDSRSGSSSGYTF

abundance: medium-sized
v_gene: TRBV7-9
j_gene: TRBJ2-7
d_gene: -
CDR3nt: TGTGCCAGCAGCCTCCGCCTGGAGGGTTACGAGCAGTACTTC
CDR3aa: CASSLRLEGYEQYF

abundance: hyperexpanded
v_gene: TRBV10-3
j_gene: TRBJ1-1
d_gene: TRBD1
CDR3nt: TGTGCCATCAGACAGGGGGAGGACACTGAAGCTTTCTTT
CDR3aa: CAIRQGEDTEAFF

abundance: hyperexpanded
v_gene: TRBV7-8
j_gene: TRBJ1-1
d_gene: -
CDR3nt: TGTGCCAGCAGTTTTACAGGGTCCACTGAAGCTTTCTTT
CDR3aa: CASSFTGSTEAFF

abundance: large
v_gene: TRBV12-3/TRBV12-4
j_gene: TRBJ1-2
d_gene: TRBD1
CDR3nt: TGTGCCAGCAGTCCCCCGGGACAGTTCTATGGCTACACCTTC
CDR3aa: CASSPPGQFYGYTF

abundance: -
v_gene: TRBV10-3
j_gene: TRBJ1-5
d_gene: -
CDR3nt: TGTGCCTCGGGACTGAATCAGCCCCAGCATTTT
CDR3aa: CASGLNQPQHF

abundance: medium-sized
v_gene: TRBV7-9
j_gene: TRBJ1-5
d_gene: -
CDR3nt: TGTGCCAGCAGCTCCGCCTTTGAAGTGGACCAGCCCCAGCATTTT
CDR3aa: CASSSAFEVDQPQHF

abundance: -
v_gene: TRBV2
j_gene: TRBJ2-7
d_gene: -
CDR3nt: TGTGCCAGCAGTGAGATCCCCCCCCCCGGCGAGCAGTACTTC
CDR3aa: CASSEIPPPGEQYF

abundance: large
v_gene: TRBV5-6
j_gene: TRBJ2-1
d_gene: TRBD2
CDR3nt: TGTGCCAGCAGCCCCGAGGCTAGCGGGAGCTACAATGAGCAGTTCTTC
CDR3aa: CASSPEASGSYNEQFF

abundance: -
v_gene: TRBV11-2
j_gene: TRBJ1-6
d_gene: TRBD1
CDR3nt: TGTGCCAGCAGCTCGCAGGGGGCACGGAATTCACCCCTCCACTTT
CDR3aa: CASSSQGARNSPLHF

abundance: medium-sized
v_gene: TRBV14
j_gene: TRBJ1-6
d_gene: -
CDR3nt: TGTGCCAGCAGCCAGGGACTTGAAAATTCACCCCTCCACTTT
CDR3aa: CASSQGLENSPLHF

abundance: large
v_gene: TRBV6-4
j_gene: TRBJ1-1
d_gene: TRBD1
CDR3nt: TGTGCCAGCAGTGTATCGGGACAGGGGACTGAAGCTTTCTTT
CDR3aa: CASSVSGQGTEAFF

abundance: -
v_gene: TRBV20-1
j_gene: TRBJ2-5
d_gene: -
CDR3nt: TGCTGCCTCAAGGAGCGGGAGACCCAGTACTTC
CDR3aa: CCLKERETQYF

abundance: -
v_gene: TRBV9
j_gene: TRBJ1-2
d_gene: -
CDR3nt: TGTGCCAGCAGCACCAGGGACGGCTGGTCCTATGGCTACACCTTC
CDR3aa: CASSTRDGWSYGYTF

abundance: large
v_gene: TRBV11-3
j_gene: TRBJ2-7
d_gene: -
CDR3nt: TGTGCCAGCAGCTTAGATAGGAGGTGGGACGAGCAGTACTTC
CDR3aa: CASSLDRRWDEQYF

abundance: large
v_gene: TRBV3-1
j_gene: TRBJ1-4
d_gene: -
CDR3nt: TGTGCCAGCAGCCGCAGGGGTGCAACTAATGAAAAACTGTTTTTT
CDR3aa: CASSRRGATNEKLFF

abundance: medium-sized
v_gene: TRBV27
j_gene: TRBJ2-7
d_gene: -
CDR3nt: TGTGCCAGCAGTTTCGGGTCAAGCTCCTACGAGCAGTACTTC
CDR3aa: CASSFGSSSYEQYF

abundance: -
v_gene: TRBV7-2
j_gene: TRBJ2-2
d_gene: -
CDR3nt: TGTGCCAGCAGAACCCCTACTGGGGAGCTGTTTTTT
CDR3aa: CASRTPTGELFF